This T cell receptor (beta chain) was identified during a study of molecular identifiers for immune sequencing clone quantification. Overall study results and limits: Clones of above 20 RNA copies carried over 99% of effector molecules; in naive cells they carried under 1%.

MiXCR, applied by TCRdb to the PCR reads, yields one record per CDR3 protein. The data show 250,000 to 400,000 distinct CDR3 sequences, 20% to 25% seen once. The CDR3 runs 15 residues. Germline CDR1 LNHNV, CDR2 YYDKDF (reference sequence). Investigators produced naive CD8 libraries from 20,000 to 1,000,000 sorted cells, drawing on 10%, 30% or 50% RNA. With respect to this clonotype: Its target is unknown. A much larger clone lies a single base off, so this may be a read error.

The chain carries TRBV15 and TRBJ1-5, with 8 bases aligning to TRBD1. This sequence was found in a human donor in good health. Some libraries in this study had Jurkat cell RNA spiked in. The sequenced sample consisted of naive CD8+ T cells from blood, with Jurkat cell RNA spiked in. As to subset: FACS-sorted CD8+CD4-CCR7+CD45RA+ naive T cells. CDR3 DNA: TGTGCCACCGGCAGAGACACAGGGGGGAGGCAGCCCCAGCATTTT. Its protein is CATGRDTGGRQPQHF.